A selection of T cell receptor beta chains follows, all from one sample in a study of long-term antiretroviral therapy in people with HIV. The protocol was immunoSEQ multiplex PCR, while the TCRdb copy is restricted to in-frame clones and leaves out a portion. The sample carries 30,000 to 40,000 clones, about 93% recorded once. Sequencing was performed on unsorted PBMCs, taken 4.1 years after starting antiretroviral therapy. The receptors originated from a woman in her 50s with HIV. Both conserved end residues are part of each CDR3. The D gene is left open where the match is weak. Only part of the rows carry a size: once, few, many, or a class if the clone is expanded.

TGTGCCAGCAGTGCTCGGTTACTTAGTACAACTAATGAAAAACTGTTTTTT	CASSARLLSTTNEKLFF	TRBJ1-4	NA	NA	TRBV6-1
TGTGCCAGCAGTTTCGCCAACTACAATGAGCAGTTCTTC	CASSFANYNEQFF	TRBJ2-1	NA	NA	TRBV28
TGTGCCAGCAGCAAACTAGCGGGGGGGACATACAATGAGCAGTTCTTC	CASSKLAGGTYNEQFF	TRBJ2-1	NA	NA	TRBV21-1
TGTGCCAGCAGCCAAGATACTAGCGGGGAATCCTACAATGAGCAGTTCTTC	CASSQDTSGESYNEQFF	TRBJ2-1	TRBD2	NA	TRBV14
TGTGCCAGCAGCTTCAGGGTAGCGGGGGTGCAAGAGACCCAGTACTTC	CASSFRVAGVQETQYF	TRBJ2-5	TRBD2	NA	TRBV5-8
TGCGCCAGCAGCTTGGGAGGGAACACCGGGGAGCTGTTTTTT	CASSLGGNTGELFF	TRBJ2-2	NA	NA	TRBV5-1
TGTGCCAGCAGCTTAGTCCCCCGCTATGGCTACACCTTC	CASSLVPRYGYTF	TRBJ1-2	NA	NA	TRBV7-8
TGTGCCAGCAGTCCTTCCGCCCTAGCGGGGGGTGAGCAGTTCTTC	CASSPSALAGGEQFF	TRBJ2-1	TRBD2	NA	TRBV7-3
TGCGCCAGCAGCCCGGGCATCGGGGGCAACACTGAAGCTTTCTTT	CASSPGIGGNTEAFF	TRBJ1-1	NA	NA	TRBV5-1
TGCGCCAGCAGTCAGAGGGACAGGGTCGGCGAGCAGTACTTC	CASSQRDRVGEQYF	TRBJ2-7	TRBD1	NA	TRBV5-1
TGTGCCTGGGGATCGGGACAGCTGAACACTGAAGCTTTCTTT	CAWGSGQLNTEAFF	TRBJ1-1	TRBD1	once	TRBV30
TGTGCCAGCAGCCTGGACAGGGGTAGGGACGAGCAGTACTTC	CASSLDRGRDEQYF	TRBJ2-7	TRBD1	NA	TRBV6-5
TGTGCCAGCAGCGTACGACCTACTAGGATGACTGAGCAGTTCTTC	CASSVRPTRMTEQFF	TRBJ2-1	NA	NA	TRBV9
TGTGCCAGCAGGTCCGGGACAGGACCTTATGGCTACACCTTC	CASRSGTGPYGYTF	TRBJ1-2	TRBD1	NA	TRBV6-5
TGTGCCTGGAGTACCACCGGCGGGCTGGGGAATGAGCAGTTCTTC	CAWSTTGGLGNEQFF	TRBJ2-1	NA	NA	TRBV30